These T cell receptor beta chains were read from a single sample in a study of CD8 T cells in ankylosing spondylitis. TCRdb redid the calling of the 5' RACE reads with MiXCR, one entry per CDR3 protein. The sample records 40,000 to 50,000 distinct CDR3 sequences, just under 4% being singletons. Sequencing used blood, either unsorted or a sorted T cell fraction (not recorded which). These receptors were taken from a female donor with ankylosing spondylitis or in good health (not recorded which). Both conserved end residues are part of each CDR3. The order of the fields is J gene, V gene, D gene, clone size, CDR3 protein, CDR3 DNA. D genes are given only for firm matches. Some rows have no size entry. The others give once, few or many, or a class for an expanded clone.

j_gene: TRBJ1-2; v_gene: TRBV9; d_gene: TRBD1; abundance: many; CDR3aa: CASSAAGTGFVYGYTF; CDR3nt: TGTGCCAGCAGCGCAGCCGGGACAGGGTTTGTCTATGGCTACACCTTC
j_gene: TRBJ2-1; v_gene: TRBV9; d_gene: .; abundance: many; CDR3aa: CASSVVWGGYNEQFF; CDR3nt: TGTGCCAGCAGCGTAGTCTGGGGAGGATACAATGAGCAGTTCTTC
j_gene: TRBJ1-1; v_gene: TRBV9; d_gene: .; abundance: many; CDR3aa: CASSVPAGGTEAFF; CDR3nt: TGTGCCAGCAGCGTCCCTGCCGGGGGCACTGAAGCTTTCTTT
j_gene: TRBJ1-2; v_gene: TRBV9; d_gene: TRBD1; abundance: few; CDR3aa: CASSIGQGGNGYTF; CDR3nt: TGTGCCAGCAGCATCGGACAGGGAGGAAATGGCTACACCTTC
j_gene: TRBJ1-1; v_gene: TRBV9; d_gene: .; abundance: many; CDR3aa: CASSVLRVTNTEAFF; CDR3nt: TGTGCCAGCAGCGTACTCAGGGTCACGAACACTGAAGCTTTCTTT
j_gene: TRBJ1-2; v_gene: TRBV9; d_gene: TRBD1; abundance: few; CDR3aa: CASSPDPGTGGGYTF; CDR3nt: TGTGCCAGCAGCCCCGACCCCGGGACAGGGGGTGGCTACACCTTC
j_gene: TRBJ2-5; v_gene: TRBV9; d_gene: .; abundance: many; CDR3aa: CASSAGQIQETQYF; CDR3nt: TGTGCCAGCAGCGCAGGACAGATCCAAGAGACCCAGTACTTC
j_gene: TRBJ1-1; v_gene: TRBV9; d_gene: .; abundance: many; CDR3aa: CASSPSRVNTEAFF; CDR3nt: TGTGCCAGCAGCCCGAGCAGGGTGAACACTGAAGCTTTCTTT
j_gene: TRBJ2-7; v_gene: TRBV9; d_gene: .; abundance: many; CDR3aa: CASSPMGRGAGQYF; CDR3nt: TGTGCCAGCAGCCCGATGGGCAGGGGCGCGGGGCAGTACTTC
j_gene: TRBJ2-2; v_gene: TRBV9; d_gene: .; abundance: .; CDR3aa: CASSVKGFFNTGELFF; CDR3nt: TGTGCCAGCAGCGTCAAAGGATTCTTTAATACCGGGGAGCTGTTTTTT
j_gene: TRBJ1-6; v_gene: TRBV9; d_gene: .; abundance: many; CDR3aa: CASSVVPLNSPLHF; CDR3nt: TGTGCCAGCAGCGTAGTCCCTCTCAATTCACCCCTCCACTTT
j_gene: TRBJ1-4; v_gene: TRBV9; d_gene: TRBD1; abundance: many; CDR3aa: CASSGTGAFDEKLFF; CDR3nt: TGTGCCAGCAGCGGTACAGGGGCGTTTGATGAAAAACTGTTTTTT
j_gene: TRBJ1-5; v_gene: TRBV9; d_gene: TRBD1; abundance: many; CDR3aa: CASSREGQDNQPQHF; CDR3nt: TGTGCCAGCAGCAGAGAGGGACAGGACAATCAGCCCCAGCATTTT
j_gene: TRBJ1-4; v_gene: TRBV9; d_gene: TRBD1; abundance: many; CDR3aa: CASSAETGAPTNEKLFF; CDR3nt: TGTGCCAGCAGCGCTGAAACAGGGGCTCCAACTAATGAAAAACTGTTTTTT
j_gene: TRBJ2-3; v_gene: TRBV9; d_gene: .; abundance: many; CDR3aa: CASSFGHSTDTQYF; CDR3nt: TGTGCCAGCAGCTTCGGACATTCCACAGATACGCAGTATTTT
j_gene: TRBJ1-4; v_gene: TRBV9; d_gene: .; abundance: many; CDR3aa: CASNHGEKSEKLFF; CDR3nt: TGTGCCAGCAACCACGGAGAGAAGTCGGAAAAACTGTTTTTT
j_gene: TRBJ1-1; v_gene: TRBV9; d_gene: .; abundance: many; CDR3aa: CASSVTYRNTEAFF; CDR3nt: TGTGCCAGCAGCGTAACTTACAGGAACACTGAAGCTTTCTTT
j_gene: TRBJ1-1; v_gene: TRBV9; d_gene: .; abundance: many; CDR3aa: CASSFGGDTEAFF; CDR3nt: TGTGCCAGCAGCTTTGGGGGGGACACTGAAGCTTTCTTT
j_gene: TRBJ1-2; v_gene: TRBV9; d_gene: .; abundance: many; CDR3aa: CASSVDGYYGYTF; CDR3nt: TGTGCCAGCAGCGTAGACGGCTACTATGGCTACACCTTC
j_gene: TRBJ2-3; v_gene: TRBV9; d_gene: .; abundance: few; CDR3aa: CASSSQGPFPDTQYF; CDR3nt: TGTGCCAGCAGTTCCCAGGGCCCCTTCCCAGATACGCAGTATTTT
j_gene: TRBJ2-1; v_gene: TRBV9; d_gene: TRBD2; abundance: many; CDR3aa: CASSVDILAGAQQTYNEQFF; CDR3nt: TGTGCCAGCAGCGTAGACATCCTAGCGGGGGCTCAACAGACCTACAATGAGCAGTTCTTC
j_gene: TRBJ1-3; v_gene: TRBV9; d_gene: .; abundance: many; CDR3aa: CASSASRNGNTIYF; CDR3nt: TGTGCCAGCAGCGCCTCACGAAATGGAAACACCATATATTTT
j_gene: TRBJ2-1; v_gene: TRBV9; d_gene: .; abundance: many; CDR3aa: CASSAQGLEISHNEQFF; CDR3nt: TGTGCCAGCAGCGCCCAGGGGTTGGAAATTTCCCACAATGAGCAGTTCTTC
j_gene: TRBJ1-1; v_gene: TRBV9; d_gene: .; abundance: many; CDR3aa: CASSRTATGRNTEAFF; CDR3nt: TGTGCCAGCAGCAGAACAGCTACAGGGCGGAACACTGAAGCTTTCTTT
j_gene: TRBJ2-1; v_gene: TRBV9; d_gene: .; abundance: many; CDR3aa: CASSIQDSREQFF; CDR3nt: TGTGCCAGCAGTATACAGGACTCCCGGGAGCAGTTCTTC
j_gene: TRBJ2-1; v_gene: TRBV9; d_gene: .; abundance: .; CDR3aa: CASSVEIKGPVNYLSSYNEQFF; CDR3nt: TGTGCCAGCAGCGTAGAGATTAAGGGGCCGGTGAATTACTTGAGCTCCTACAATGAGCAGTTCTTC
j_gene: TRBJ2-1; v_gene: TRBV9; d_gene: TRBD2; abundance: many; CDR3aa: CASSPQRGGLGEQFF; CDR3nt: TGTGCCAGCAGCCCACAGCGGGGGGGCCTTGGGGAGCAGTTCTTC
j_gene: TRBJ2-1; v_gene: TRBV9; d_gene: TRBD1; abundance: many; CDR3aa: CASSLRDRSFSYNEQFF; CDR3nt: TGTGCCAGCAGCCTTAGGGACAGGTCGTTTTCCTACAATGAGCAGTTCTTC
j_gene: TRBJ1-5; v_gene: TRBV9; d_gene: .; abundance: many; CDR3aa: CASSVVGDAPQHF; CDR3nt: TGTGCCAGCAGCGTAGTGGGGGATGCGCCCCAGCATTTT
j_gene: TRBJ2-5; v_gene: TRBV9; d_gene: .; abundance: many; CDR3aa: CASSGGLSRETQYF; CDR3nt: TGTGCCAGCAGCGGGGGCTTAAGTCGAGAGACCCAGTACTTC
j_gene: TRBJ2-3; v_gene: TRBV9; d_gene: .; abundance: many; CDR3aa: CASSPRLPTITDTQYF; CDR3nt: TGTGCCAGCAGCCCCCGGCTTCCGACTATTACAGATACGCAGTATTTT
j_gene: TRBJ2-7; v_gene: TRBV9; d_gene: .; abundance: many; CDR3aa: CASSVNPGSYEQYF; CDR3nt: TGTGCCAGCAGCGTAAACCCAGGGTCCTACGAGCAGTACTTC
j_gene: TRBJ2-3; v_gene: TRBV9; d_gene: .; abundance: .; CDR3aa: CASSAGGTDTQYF; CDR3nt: TGTGCCAGCAGCGCAGGGGGGACAGATACGCAGTATTTT
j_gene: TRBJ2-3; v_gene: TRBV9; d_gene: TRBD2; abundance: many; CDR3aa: CASSPFGAGGPGDTQYF; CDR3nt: TGTGCCAGCAGCCCCTTCGGTGCGGGGGGGCCCGGAGATACGCAGTATTTT
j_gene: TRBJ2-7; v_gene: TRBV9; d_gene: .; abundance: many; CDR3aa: CASSVGPLVGSYEQYF; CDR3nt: TGTGCCAGCAGCGTCGGGCCTCTTGTCGGGTCCTACGAGCAGTACTTC
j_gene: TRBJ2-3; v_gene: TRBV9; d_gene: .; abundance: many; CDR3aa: CASNPRGVDTQYF; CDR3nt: TGTGCCAGCAACCCCCGCGGGGTAGATACGCAGTATTTT